The clone carrying this T cell receptor (beta chain) was counted ten times or more. Its specificity is unknown. V was clipped by 0 bases and J by 3 bases; unmatched bases: 1. Germline V gene sequence: CDR1 MNHEY, CDR2 SVGEGT. This CDR3 is built from 16 residues. Included in the TCR beta cDNA libraries were unique molecular identifiers. In TCRdb, the PCR reads were re-called with MiXCR into one record per CDR3 protein. The repertoire holds approximately 250,000 distinct CDR3 sequences, with around 34% as singletons. The data are from a study of post-analysis software for immune sequencing data. Study details: The disease courses spanned relapsing-remitting, secondary progressive and progressive-relapsing forms of multiple sclerosis. Regarding the study as a whole: Patients had higher frequencies than controls of roughly 5 TRBV segments, including TRBV5-6, TRBV5-1 and TRBV20-1. Normalized Chao1 diversity was significantly lower in multiple sclerosis patients than in controls.

The chain has TRBV6-2 or TRBV6-3 and TRBJ2-1, with 11 bases that match TRBD2. The sequence derives from a girl aged 5 to 17 with multiple sclerosis. Sample: blood. As DNA, the CDR3 is TGTGCCAGCAGTTACTCGGGGACTAGCGGCTACAATGAGCAGTTCTTC. Encoded protein: CASSYSGTSGYNEQFF.